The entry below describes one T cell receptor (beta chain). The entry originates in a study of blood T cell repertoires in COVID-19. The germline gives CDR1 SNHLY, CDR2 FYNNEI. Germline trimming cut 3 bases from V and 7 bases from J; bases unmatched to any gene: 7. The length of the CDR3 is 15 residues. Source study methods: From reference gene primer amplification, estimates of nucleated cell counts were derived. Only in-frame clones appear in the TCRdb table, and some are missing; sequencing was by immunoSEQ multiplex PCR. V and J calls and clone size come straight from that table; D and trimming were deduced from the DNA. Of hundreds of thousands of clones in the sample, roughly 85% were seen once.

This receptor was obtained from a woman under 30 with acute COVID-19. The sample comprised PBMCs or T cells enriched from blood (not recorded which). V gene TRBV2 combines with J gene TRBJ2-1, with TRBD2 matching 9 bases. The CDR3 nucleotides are TGTGCCAGCAGTGAGTTTAGCGGGAGTAGGAATGAGCAGTTCTTC. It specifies CASSEFSGSRNEQFF. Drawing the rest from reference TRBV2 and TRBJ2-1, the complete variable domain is EPEVTQTPSHQVTQMGQEVILRCVPISNHLYFYWYRQILGQKVEFLVSFYNNEISEKSEIFDDQFSVERPDGSNFTLKIRSTKLEDSAMYFCASSEFSGSRNEQFFGPGTRLTVL.